This is a list of T cell receptor beta chains from one sample in a study of brain T cells in children with intractable seizures. Produced via immunoSEQ multiplex PCR; TCRdb's table is partial and in-frame only. This table has a few hundred thousand clones, over 90% appearing once. The sample here was peripheral blood, taken roughly 5 months after surgery. The receptors originated from a boy under two years old with tuberous sclerosis and intractable seizures. Each CDR3 is given with its conserved first and last residue.

V	J	CDR3
TRBV5-3	TRBJ2-3	CARSLRDSTDTQYF
TRBV27	TRBJ2-7	CASSLDSGGAGVNEQYF
TRBV12-5	TRBJ2-3	CASGPEQGFADTQYF
TRBV2	TRBJ1-5	CASMGTGYSNQPQHF
TRBV7-9	TRBJ1-3	CASSLALGQGTTGDTIYF
TRBV6-2/TRBV6-3	TRBJ1-6	CASSRQGALYNSPLHF
TRBV24-1	TRBJ2-6	CATSDHNKGRGANVLTF
TRBV3-1/TRBV3-2	TRBJ2-3	CASSLQVGALTDTQYF
TRBV9	TRBJ2-3	CASSVGVIAGGRSTLISTDTQYF
TRBV9	TRBJ2-7	CASSPSRGGMHEQYF
TRBV12-3/TRBV12-4	TRBJ1-1	CASRRPPGEAFF
TRBV27	TRBJ2-2	CASRPRPANTGELFF
TRBV28	TRBJ2-7	CASSLLLSGGGFEQYF
TRBV4-1	TRBJ2-1	CASSLIAGGRNEQFF
TRBV5-1	TRBJ2-2	CASSGRGNTGELFF
TRBV28	TRBJ1-2	CASRYRGEHYGYTF
TRBV5-4	TRBJ2-2	CASSLGTSGSRVGELFF
TRBV13	TRBJ2-3	CASSIRTDTQYF